Below, one T cell receptor (beta chain) is given with its context. Its target is unknown. These data originate in a study of shared clonotypes between healthy human individuals. Replicate PCRs from sorted subsets contained approximately 190 ng DNA, which is some 30,000 T cell genomes. The table came from immunoSEQ multiplex PCR; TCRdb's copy has only in-frame clones and leaves some out. Here the sample spans more than 2,000,000 clones, approximately 95% being singletons. Findings of the study overall: Though the depth was large, rarefaction showed that sorted-subset sequencing was incomplete. Unshared clonotypes carried lower generation probabilities than those common to all four donors.

The sample consisted of naive CD4+ T cells from PBMCs. Subset here: CD45RA+ positively selected. This clonotype was obtained from a man younger than 35 in good health. Some clones in this sample may be carry-over from other donors' samples.

For the CDR3, the DNA is TGCAGCGTTGCCCGCCGGTTGGCAGATACGCAGTATTTT. It is translated as CSVARRLADTQYF. The chain couples TRBV29-1 to TRBJ2-3; unclear D gene. CDR1 SQVTM and CDR2 ANQGSEA come from the germline V gene. This CDR3 has 13 amino acids. The V end lost 4 bases, the J end lost 4 bases, and 12 bases lay between the germline ends.